One and the same sample provided the 29 T cell receptor beta chains below, sequenced in a study of shared clonotypes between healthy human individuals. TCRdb keeps only in-frame clones here, not all; method: immunoSEQ multiplex PCR. The table records fewer than 850,000 clones, approximately 75% of them present only once. What was sequenced was memory CD4+ T cells sorted from blood. Subset specified: CD45RA-negative fraction. The receptors originated from a woman aged 25 to 39 in good health.

V and J are TRBV19 and TRBJ1-4; 10 bases map to TRBD1. The germline gives CDR1 LNHDA, CDR2 SQIVND (reference sequence). The CDR3 is 14 residues long. V was clipped by 5 bases and J by 6 bases; unmatched bases: 3. The CDR3 nucleotides read TGTGCCAGTAGTGCCGGGACAGGGGATGAAAAACTGTTTTTT. Its protein is CASSAGTGDEKLFF.

This clone was counted many times. The chain is built from TRBV6-6 and TRBJ1-5; 8 nucleotides align to TRBD1. CDR1 MNHNY and CDR2 SVGAGI come from the germline V gene (reference sequence). Trimming removed 6 bases from V and 2 bases from J; junction bases left unmatched: 3. The length of the CDR3 is 14 residues. CDR3 in amino acids: CASRSGQGNQPQHF. CDR3 in DNA: TGTGCCAGCAGATCGGGACAGGGCAATCAGCCCCAGCATTTT.

A note on this clone: The sample contains more than one DNA sequence encoding this CDR3. This sequence joins TRBV6-5 and TRBJ1-5, with D unresolved. From germline, CDR1 is MNHEY and CDR2 SVGAGI. V gave up 6 bases and J gave up 1 base, with 4 bases separating them. This CDR3 has 12 amino acids. The CDR3 nucleotides are TGTGCCAGCAGGACGAGCAATCAGCCCCAGCATTTT. Protein: CASRTSNQPQHF.

V is TRBV5-3 and J is TRBJ2-5, with D perhaps assigned TRBD1 or TRBD2 (5 bases each). TRBV5-3 is an open reading frame, and its role is uncertain. The CDR3 has 16 residues. Trimming left V 4 bases short and J 3 bases short, with 19 bases between. CDR3 DNA: TGTGCCAGAAGCCGACAGCCGGGACGAAAGAAAGAGACCCAGTACTTC. Amino acid sequence: CARSRQPGRKKETQYF.

The chain combines TRBV6-6 with TRBJ1-1; D may be TRBD1 (6 bases). Germline-derived CDR1 and CDR2 are MNHNY and SVGAGI (reference sequence). This CDR3 has 15 residues. Trimming removed 5 bases at V and 4 bases at J, with 17 bases between. CDR3 nucleotide sequence: TGTGCCAGCAGTCCACCCAGGGGAACGGTCACTGAAGCTTTCTTT. Protein product: CASSPPRGTVTEAFF.

In regard to this clone: The junction departs from the called germline gene at one end, perhaps through a read error. J is TRBJ2-2 and V is TRBV10-1, with 8 positions matching TRBD2. CDR3 size: 15 residues. The germline CDR1 and CDR2 sequences are WNHNN and SYGVQD (reference sequence). This CDR3 reads CARSASGRGTGELFF. CDR3 sequence (DNA): TGCGCCAGAAGTGCCAGCGGGAGAGGCACCGGGGAGCTGTTTTTT.

This chain connects TRBV2 to TRBJ1-2; D gene ambiguous. The CDR3 has 13 amino acids. The germline gives CDR1 SNHLY, CDR2 FYNNEI. V shed 5 bases and J shed 2 bases, with 9 bases lying between them. CDR3 sequence reads: CASSQEINYGYTF. The CDR3 DNA follows: TGTGCCAGCAGTCAGGAGATCAACTATGGCTACACCTTC.

The chain carries TRBV30 and TRBJ2-3; TRBD2 matches 8 bases. Germline assignment: CDR1 GTSNPN and CDR2 SVGIG (reference sequence). The CDR3 runs to 13 residues. J was trimmed by 4 bases and V by 4 bases; bases with no gene match: 4. CDR3 region: CAWKSGGADTQYF. The CDR3 region has the DNA TGTGCCTGGAAGAGCGGGGGCGCAGATACGCAGTATTTT.

The CDR3 coding sequence is TGTGCCAGCACCGCAGGCTCTGGGGCCAACGTCCTGACTTTC. Amino acids: CASTAGSGANVLTF. The rearrangement uses TRBV27 and TRBJ2-6, with unresolved D. Germline V gene sequence: CDR1 MNHEY, CDR2 SMNVEV (reference sequence). The V and J ends lost 7 bases and 0 bases respectively, with 7 bases between them. The CDR3 length is 14 residues. Supplemented by reference TRBV27 and TRBJ2-6, the full variable domain reads EAQVTQNPRYLITVTGKKLTVTCSQNMNHEYMSWYRQDPGLGLRQIYYSMNVEVTDKGDVPEGYKVSRKEKRNFPLILESPSPNQTSLYFCASTAGSGANVLTFGAGSRLTVL.

The chain recombines TRBV5-4 with TRBJ2-7; maybe TRBD2 (6 bases). This CDR3 comprises 14 residues. CDR1 and CDR2 from the germline V gene are SGHNT and YYREEE (reference sequence). V was pared by 4 bases and J by 6 bases, with 17 bases between. CDR3 DNA: TGTGCCAGCAGCCCGGATTTGGGGGGAAGCGAGCAGTACTTC. Amino acids: CASSPDLGGSEQYF. The complete variable domain, with remaining parts taken from reference TRBV5-4 and TRBJ2-7, reads ETGVTQSPTHLIKTRGQQVTLRCSSQSGHNTVSWYQQALGQGPQFIFQYYREEENGRGNFPPRFSGLQFPNYSSELNVNALELDDSALYLCASSPDLGGSEQYFGPGTRLTVT.

The gene calls are TRBV11-2 and TRBJ2-7; D uncertain. Trimming took off 2 bases at V and 7 bases at J, with 9 bases between the two ends. The CDR3 totals 12 residues. Per germline, CDR1 SGHAT and CDR2 FQNNGV. The CDR3 DNA is TGTGCCAGCAGCTTACTACAGTATGAGCAGTACTTC. It specifies CASSLLQYEQYF.

The chain joins TRBV5-4 to TRBJ1-3; no clear D. The length of the CDR3 is 13 residues. Trimming pared 1 base from V and 2 bases from J, leaving 4 bases between. Germline loops: CDR1 SGHNT, CDR2 YYREEE (reference sequence). This CDR3 reads CASSLRPGNTIYF. DNA of the CDR3: TGTGCCAGCAGCTTGAGGCCTGGAAACACCATATATTTT.

This chain joins TRBV19 and TRBJ2-7, with D perhaps being TRBD1 or TRBD2 (5 bases each). Between the trimmed V and J ends, which lost 5 bases and 2 bases, there was a span of 13 bases. Germline CDR1 and CDR2: LNHDA and SQIVND (reference sequence). This CDR3 contains 14 residues. The CDR3 nucleotides are TGTGCCAGTAGTCCCGGGGCTGGGACCTACGAGCAGTACTTC. Translation: CASSPGAGTYEQYF.

This clone was seen once. The J gene is TRBJ2-1, the V gene TRBV28; 11 nucleotides line up with TRBD2. Germline CDR1 is MDHEN and CDR2 is SYDVKM. V trimming: 4 bases; J trimming: 2 bases; junction bases outside the gene matches: 4. The length of the CDR3 is 16 residues. The CDR3 region has the DNA TGTGCCAGCAGTTCCTATAGCGGGAGGGCCTACAATGAGCAGTTCTTC. Its translation: CASSSYSGRAYNEQFF. The whole variable domain, remainder taken from reference TRBV28 and TRBJ2-1, is DVKVTQSSRYLVKRTGEKVFLECVQDMDHENMFWYRQDPGLGLRLIYFSYDVKMKEKGDIPEGYSVSREKKERFSLILESASTNQTSMYLCASSSYSGRAYNEQFFGPGTRLTVL.

About this clone: In the same sample, other DNA sequences code for this CDR3. The V and J genes are TRBV28 and TRBJ2-5; no reliable D call. Germline V lookup: CDR1 MDHEN, CDR2 SYDVKM. The CDR3 sequence is 11 residues long. V was clipped by 4 bases and J by 5 bases, with 5 bases between them. The CDR3 bases are TGTGCCAGCAGTTCGAGGGAGACCCAGTACTTC. Translating gives CASSSRETQYF.

This clone was picked up one time. The identical CDR3 is also encoded by other nucleotide sequences in the sample. V usage is TRBV18 and J usage is TRBJ2-7, with 9 bases aligning to TRBD1. The CDR3 spans 15 residues. Germline V gives CDR1 KGHSH, CDR2 LQKENI. The J segment lost 3 bases and the V segment lost 4 bases, leaving 7 bases of the junction unmatched. The CDR3 DNA follows: TGTGCCAGCTCACGACCGGGACAGGGAGTCTACGAGCAGTACTTC. It encodes CASSRPGQGVYEQYF.

The chain joins TRBV7-9 to TRBJ2-1, with 12 bases fitting TRBD2. Trimming removed 6 bases from V and 6 bases from J; junction bases left unmatched: 6. The CDR3 is made up of 15 amino acids. In germline, CDR1 is SEHNR, CDR2 FQNEAQ (reference sequence). CDR3 sequence reads: CASSTKTSGSNEQFF. The CDR3 coding sequence is TGTGCCAGCAGTACCAAGACTAGCGGGAGCAATGAGCAGTTCTTC.

At least ten counts were recorded for this clone. The CDR3 nucleotides read TGTGCCAGCAGCGCCGGACAGGGTAGTCAGCCCCAGCATTTT. Translation: CASSAGQGSQPQHF. V gene TRBV25-1 combines with J gene TRBJ1-5, with 8 bases lining up with TRBD1. CDR3 length: 14 residues. In germline, CDR1 is MGHDK, CDR2 SYGVNS. The V and J ends lost 6 bases and 6 bases, in that order; junction bases with no gene match: 7.

V gene TRBV6-6 combines with J gene TRBJ2-7; possibly TRBD2 for D (6 bases). Trimming pared 6 bases from V and 6 bases from J, leaving 21 bases between. This CDR3 region has 15 residues. Germline lookup yields CDR1 MNHNY and CDR2 SVGAGI (reference sequence). The CDR3 coding sequence is TGTGCCAGCAGAAAGGGCGGGGAGACGGAGGCCGAGCAGTACTTC. It codes for CASRKGGETEAEQYF.

The sample holds one count of this clone. The V call is TRBV2, the J call TRBJ2-5; 7 bases align to TRBD1. Trimming cost V 8 bases and J 5 bases; bases outside gene matches: 11. The germline gives CDR1 SNHLY, CDR2 FYNNEI. The CDR3 is 14 amino acids. The CDR3 DNA follows: TGTGCCAGCGCACGGCAGGGGGTAGGGGAGACCCAGTACTTC. Protein sequence: CASARQGVGETQYF.

The chain carries TRBV7-6 and TRBJ2-1; no reliable D call. V was clipped by 2 bases and J by 10 bases, with 9 bases between them. CDR1 SGHVS and CDR2 FNYEAQ come from the germline V gene. The CDR3 runs to 12 residues. CDR3 region: CASSLYGREQFF. The CDR3 DNA follows: TGTGCCAGCAGCTTATATGGTCGCGAGCAGTTCTTC.

As regards this clone: With a far larger clone one base away, a read error is the likely cause. The sample has other DNA sequences that encode this CDR3 too. CDR3 nucleotide sequence: TGTGCCAGCAGCTTAGCCGAGACCCAGTACTTC. Its translation is CASSLAETQYF. The V call is TRBV7-9, the J call TRBJ2-5; the D is unclear. The CDR3 length is 11 residues. Germline loops: CDR1 SEHNR, CDR2 FQNEAQ (reference sequence). Trimming removed 0 bases from V and 5 bases from J, with 1 base in between.

The CDR3 nucleotides are TGTGCCAGCAGCTGGACCACAGTAGACTCTGGAAACACCATATATTTT. Protein product: CASSWTTVDSGNTIYF. V and J are TRBV7-2 and TRBJ1-3, with unresolved D. The CDR3 consists of 16 residues. Germline CDR1 SGHTA, CDR2 FQGNSA. V gave up 4 bases and J gave up 0 bases, with 13 bases separating them. The whole variable domain, remainder taken from reference TRBV7-2 and TRBJ1-3, is GAGVSQSPSNKVTEKGKDVELRCDPISGHTALYWYRQSLGQGLEFLIYFQGNSAPDKSGLPSDRFSAERTGGSVSTLTIQRTQQEDSAVYLCASSWTTVDSGNTIYFGEGSWLTVV.

The rearrangement joins TRBV4-1 to TRBJ1-5, with 8 bases matching TRBD1. CDR1 and CDR2 (germline): MGHRA, YSYEKL. V shed 6 bases and J 4 bases; nucleotides not matched to a gene: 5. The CDR3 consists of 14 residues. The CDR3 DNA sequence: TGCGCCAGCAGGCCGACAGGGGTTAATCAGCCCCAGCATTTT. This sequence encodes CASRPTGVNQPQHF.

This rearrangement joins TRBV11-2 to TRBJ2-7; 9 bases line up with TRBD1. V lost 6 bases and J lost 5; bases outside the gene matches: 8. The germline V gene has CDR1 SGHAT and CDR2 FQNNGV. The CDR3 sequence is 14 residues long. CDR3 sequence (DNA): TGTGCCAGCAGTACGGACAGGGGCTACCACGAGCAGTACTTC. Encoded protein: CASSTDRGYHEQYF.

There are a few counts of this clone. At the DNA level, this CDR3 is encoded by other sequences in the same sample as well. The chain has TRBV27 and TRBJ2-7; D gene ambiguous. This CDR3 comprises 15 residues. Trimming left V 3 bases short and J 2 bases short, with 14 bases between. Per the germline V gene, CDR1 is MNHEY and CDR2 is SMNVEV (reference sequence). CDR3 DNA: TGTGCCAGCAGTTTCAGTGACCGAGCGACCTACGAGCAGTACTTC. Protein: CASSFSDRATYEQYF.

The chain joins TRBV10-2 to TRBJ2-1; 7 bases align to TRBD2. The V and J ends lost 4 bases and 1 base, in that order; junction bases with no gene match: 7. Looked up from germline, CDR1 is WSHSY and CDR2 is SAAADI. This CDR3 comprises 16 residues. CDR3 in amino acids: CASSGEGGSSYNEQFF. CDR3 bases: TGCGCCAGCAGTGGAGAGGGCGGGAGTTCCTACAATGAGCAGTTCTTC.

A word on this clone: Within the sample, other DNA sequences also encode this same CDR3. The rearrangement links TRBV28 to TRBJ2-2, with a tentative D call TRBD1 (5 bases). CDR1 is MDHEN and CDR2 is SYDVKM in the germline V gene. This CDR3 has 15 residues. With 6 bases removed from V and 3 bases from J, the gap between germline ends came to 14 bases. CDR3 loop: CASSLRAGYTGELFF. The CDR3 nucleotides are TGTGCCAGCAGCCTCCGGGCAGGGTACACCGGGGAGCTGTTTTTT.

The genes are TRBV6-1 and TRBJ2-7, with 7 bases that match TRBD1. The J segment lost 9 bases and the V segment lost 6 bases, leaving 5 bases of the junction unmatched. The germline gives CDR1 MNHNS, CDR2 SASEGT. This CDR3 region has 11 residues. CDR3 nucleotide sequence: TGTGCCAGCAGAAAAGGGGGCGTGCAGTACTTC. This sequence encodes CASRKGGVQYF.